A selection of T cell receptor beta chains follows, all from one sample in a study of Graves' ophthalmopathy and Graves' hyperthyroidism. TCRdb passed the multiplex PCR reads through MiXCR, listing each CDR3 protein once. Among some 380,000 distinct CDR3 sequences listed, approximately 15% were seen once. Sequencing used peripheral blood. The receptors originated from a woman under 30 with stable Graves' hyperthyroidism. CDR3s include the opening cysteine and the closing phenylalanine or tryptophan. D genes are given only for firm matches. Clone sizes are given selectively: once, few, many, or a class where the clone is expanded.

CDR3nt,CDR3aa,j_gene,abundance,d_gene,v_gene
TGTGCCAGCAGCTTAACCTCGCGCCAGCAAGCTTTCTTT,CASSLTSRQQAFF,TRBJ1-1,many,-,TRBV7-3
TGTGCCAGCAAAACTGCCGGGACCAACACCGGGGAGCTGTTTTTT,CASKTAGTNTGELFF,TRBJ2-2,few,-,TRBV7-2
TGTGCTAGTGGTCCTCAGCCGGGAGAGACCCAGTACTTC,CASGPQPGETQYF,TRBJ2-5,-,-,TRBV12-5
TGTGCCAGCAGCGCGGACAACTACGAGCAGTACTTC,CASSADNYEQYF,TRBJ2-7,many,-,TRBV7-2
TGCAGCGTTGCCATCGACGGCCGAGCTAACTATGGCTACACCTTC,CSVAIDGRANYGYTF,TRBJ1-2,many,-,TRBV29-1
TGTGCCAGCAGCTTATCCTTCCCACAAGAGACCCAGTACTTC,CASSLSFPQETQYF,TRBJ2-5,many,-,TRBV7-2
TGTGCCAGCAGTGAAGTTCGGACGAGTAGCATCACCGGGGAGCTGTTTTTT,CASSEVRTSSITGELFF,TRBJ2-2,-,-,TRBV2
TGTGCCAGTAGTCTCCCAGGGGGCGGGAGAATCGGGGAGCTGTTTTTT,CASSLPGGGRIGELFF,TRBJ2-2,few,-,TRBV19
TGTGCCAGTAACGCCCAGACAGGTTTCGGCTATGGCTACACCTTC,CASNAQTGFGYGYTF,TRBJ1-2,-,-,TRBV19
TGTGCCAGCAGAAGAAAAGCGGGGGGGAACACCGGGGAGCTGTTTTTT,CASRRKAGGNTGELFF,TRBJ2-2,many,TRBD2,TRBV6-1
TGTGCCAGCAGCTCTTCAGGGAGGGGAAACACCATATATTTT,CASSSSGRGNTIYF,TRBJ1-3,many,-,TRBV28
TGTGCCAGCAGTCCGGGACTTTTCAGCTCCTACGAGCAGTACTTC,CASSPGLFSSYEQYF,TRBJ2-7,many,-,TRBV7-2
TGCAGTGCTAGAGACCCTAGCAGCTACGAGCAGTACTTC,CSARDPSSYEQYF,TRBJ2-7,-,-,TRBV20-1
TGTGCCACCTCTGGAGGGGCAGGGGGGGGCTACACCTTC,CATSGGAGGGYTF,TRBJ1-2,-,TRBD1,TRBV27
TGCAGTGCTAGAGCCGGGAACAATTTAGGCTACGAGCAGTACTTC,CSARAGNNLGYEQYF,TRBJ2-7,-,-,TRBV20-1
TGTGCCAGTACCCCGGACAGACACTCCTACGAGCAGTACTTC,CASTPDRHSYEQYF,TRBJ2-7,many,-,TRBV19
TGTGCCAGCGCGCAGACAGATGCTAATTCACCCCTCCACTTT,CASAQTDANSPLHF,TRBJ1-6,many,-,TRBV2
TGTGCCAGCAGCCCTGCCAGGGTCGTGAACACTGAAGCTTTCTTT,CASSPARVVNTEAFF,TRBJ1-1,many,-,TRBV7-8
TGTGCCAGCAGTGACAGGGGGCCCTACGAGCAGTACTTC,CASSDRGPYEQYF,TRBJ2-7,many,TRBD1,TRBV12-3/TRBV12-4
TGCGCCAGCAGCTTGCAGGTTTATAATTCACCCCTCCACTTT,CASSLQVYNSPLHF,TRBJ1-6,many,-,TRBV5-1
TGTGCCAGCAGCTTAAGGGCCGGGGCCCCTGAAGCTTTCTTT,CASSLRAGAPEAFF,TRBJ1-1,many,-,TRBV13
TGTGCCAGCAGCACCGGGACAGGGGGAAGGGACTATGGCTACACCTTC,CASSTGTGGRDYGYTF,TRBJ1-2,many,TRBD1,TRBV6-1
TGTGCCAGCAGTTACTCGTCTTCCTTGGGACTTCGTGGTCGTGGCTACACCTTC,CASSYSSSLGLRGRGYTF,TRBJ1-2,-,-,TRBV6-2/TRBV6-3
TGTGCCATCATTGAGTACCAAGAGACCCAGTACTTC,CAIIEYQETQYF,TRBJ2-5,many,-,TRBV10-3
TGTGCCAGCAGTTTTATCGCTAGCACAGATACGCAGTATTTT,CASSFIASTDTQYF,TRBJ2-3,few,-,TRBV12-3/TRBV12-4
TGTGCCAGTAGTACAGACCGACAGGGAGGGAAAACCGGGGAGCTGTTTTTT,CASSTDRQGGKTGELFF,TRBJ2-2,many,-,TRBV19
TGCAGTGCTAGAGAGACAGGTGGGGTATACGAGCAGTACTTC,CSARETGGVYEQYF,TRBJ2-7,-,-,TRBV20-1
TGCGCCAGTCAGGGTTCCGGGGAGCTGTTTTTT,CASQGSGELFF,TRBJ2-2,-,-,TRBV10-2
TGTGCCAGCAGTTACCGGGAGGGAATGGCCCTTAAGACGAACACTGAAGCTTTCTTT,CASSYREGMALKTNTEAFF,TRBJ1-1,many,-,TRBV6-8
TGTGCCAGCAGTCACACGGGATACTACGAGCAGTACTTC,CASSHTGYYEQYF,TRBJ2-7,many,-,TRBV12-3/TRBV12-4
TGTGCCAGCAGTCCCCGGGGAAAGGTCTCTGGGGCCAACGTCCTGACTTTC,CASSPRGKVSGANVLTF,TRBJ2-6,-,-,TRBV12-3/TRBV12-4
TGTGCCAGCAGCGGAACAGGGAACTCCTACGAGCAGTACTTC,CASSGTGNSYEQYF,TRBJ2-7,-,-,TRBV9
TGTGCCAGCAGCTATGCCTACGAGCAGTACTTC,CASSYAYEQYF,TRBJ2-7,many,-,TRBV7-2
TGTGCCAGTAGTATAGGTTCAGGACAGGGGAACACTGAAGCTTTCTTT,CASSIGSGQGNTEAFF,TRBJ1-1,many,TRBD1,TRBV19
TGTGCCAGCAGCTTAGTGCGACCGGCAGGGAGCTTGAACACTGAAGCTTTCTTT,CASSLVRPAGSLNTEAFF,TRBJ1-1,many,-,TRBV7-2
TGTGCCAGCAGCCCTCCACAGGGATTTTCGAACACCGGGGAGCTGTTTTTT,CASSPPQGFSNTGELFF,TRBJ2-2,-,-,TRBV11-1
TGTGCCAGCAGTGAAGCCGGAGACAGGGGTAGGCATTTT,CASSEAGDRGRHF,TRBJ1-5,many,TRBD1,TRBV6-1
TGTGCCAGCAGTTTAGAGTACAGGTCCTACGAGCAGTACTTC,CASSLEYRSYEQYF,TRBJ2-7,-,-,TRBV28
TGTGCCAGCAGTTTAGGCCAGGATTTAAAGACCCAGTACTTC,CASSLGQDLKTQYF,TRBJ2-5,-,-,TRBV12-3/TRBV12-4
TGTGCCAGCAAAAACCAGTGGAATTCACCCCTCCACTTT,CASKNQWNSPLHF,TRBJ1-6,many,-,TRBV3-1
TGTGCCAGCAGTGACTCGATAATGGGACAGGGAATATCGAACACCGGGGAGCTGTTTTTT,CASSDSIMGQGISNTGELFF,TRBJ2-2,many,TRBD1,TRBV6-4
TGTGCCAGCACGAGCGGGCTGGGGAACACTGAAGCTTTCTTT,CASTSGLGNTEAFF,TRBJ1-1,many,-,TRBV6-1
TGTGCCAGCAGTGGAGGACAGTTAGGAAACACTGAAGCTTTCTTT,CASSGGQLGNTEAFF,TRBJ1-1,many,-,TRBV2
TGTGCCAGCAGCCAATGGGGGGGTAGGCACACTGAAGCTTTCTTT,CASSQWGGRHTEAFF,TRBJ1-1,few,-,TRBV14
TGCGCCAGCAGTCTCGACCGCACTGAAGCTTTCTTT,CASSLDRTEAFF,TRBJ1-1,many,-,TRBV10-1
TGTGCCAGCTCACCAGTGGGGGGCACTGAAGCTTTCTTT,CASSPVGGTEAFF,TRBJ1-1,many,-,TRBV18
TGTGCCAGCATCAAAATTTATAGCAATCAGCCCCAGCATTTT,CASIKIYSNQPQHF,TRBJ1-5,few,-,TRBV7-9
TGCAGTGCTAGACCCCTACCGGGCCCCGGCACGGCCTACTATGGCTACACCTTC,CSARPLPGPGTAYYGYTF,TRBJ1-2,many,-,TRBV20-1
TGCAGCGGCATGTTGGGGGGCCAAGAGACCCAGTACTTC,CSGMLGGQETQYF,TRBJ2-5,-,-,TRBV20-1